This T cell receptor (beta chain) was observed in a study of cytomegalovirus exposure and HLA in healthy donors. General observations from the study: Reported performance of the classifier showed diagnosis of cytomegalovirus status with high specificity and sensitivity.

The germline V gene encodes CDR1 MDHEN and CDR2 SYDVKM. V was cut by 2 bases and J by 8 bases, with 6 bases left in between. CDR3 length: 11 residues. With respect to this clone: As yet, its antigen is unknown.

60 Vbeta and 13 Jbeta primers were used in PCR. The protocol was immunoSEQ multiplex PCR, while the TCRdb copy is restricted to in-frame clones and leaves out a portion. The table lists some 110,000 clones, about 70% of them singletons. The chain has TRBV28 and TRBJ1-2; no firm D call. The receptor was isolated from a young man in good health and CMV-seronegative. Sequenced input: PBMCs. CDR3 nucleotides: TGTGCCAGCAGTTTAGCCCGGGGCTACACCTTC. It translates to CASSLARGYTF.